Below, 6 T cell receptor beta chains from the same sample are listed, as sequenced in a study of cytomegalovirus exposure and HLA in healthy donors. The PCR was carried out with 60 Vbeta primers and 13 Jbeta primers. Sequencing used immunoSEQ multiplex PCR; TCRdb keeps in-frame clones, though not all of them. The sample shows some 77,000 clones, roughly 76% of them seen only once. The sample comprised PBMCs. These receptors were collected from a woman in her thirties or forties in good health and CMV-seronegative.

The rearrangement joins TRBV9 to TRBJ2-7, with 11 bases that match TRBD2. The germline gives CDR1 SGDLS, CDR2 YYNGEE. CDR3 length: 15 residues. J was trimmed by 5 bases and V by 4 bases; bases with no gene match: 8. CDR3 nucleotide sequence: TGTGCCAGCAGCCCCCAAACTAGCGGGAGCCACGAGCAGTACTTC. This translates into CASSPQTSGSHEQYF. Supplemented by reference TRBV9 and TRBJ2-7, the full variable domain reads DSGVTQTPKHLITATGQRVTLRCSPRSGDLSVYWYQQSLDQGLQFLIQYYNGEERAKGNILERFSAQQFPDLHSELNLSSLELGDSALYFCASSPQTSGSHEQYFGPGTRLTVT.

There are a few counts of this clone. The chain has TRBV28 and TRBJ1-1; 8 positions match TRBD1. Germline loops: CDR1 MDHEN, CDR2 SYDVKM. V shed 6 bases and J 9 bases; nucleotides not matched to a gene: 9. This CDR3 comprises 13 residues. The CDR3 spells CASSYPDRAKAFF. CDR3 coding DNA: TGTGCCAGCAGCTATCCGGACAGGGCAAAAGCTTTCTTT.

This clone was observed a handful of times. The chain is built from TRBV29-1 and TRBJ2-5; TRBD1 is a possible D gene (5 bases). The assigned J gene may be wrong: the sequence end matches TRBJ2-7 better. CDR1 and CDR2 (germline): SQVTM, ANQGSEA. The CDR3 spans 13 residues. The CDR3 loop reads CSVGQGLSYEQYF. The DNA of the CDR3 is TGCAGCGTTGGGCAGGGATTATCCTACGAGCAGTACTTC.

V is TRBV11-2 and J is TRBJ2-7, with 9 bases fitting TRBD2. CDR1 is SGHAT and CDR2 is FQNNGV in the germline V gene. The CDR3 is 15 amino acids. V was pared by 5 bases and J by 1 base, with 6 bases of the junction left unmatched. CDR3 DNA: TGTGCCAGCAGCCGGGCGGGACTAGCATCCTACGAGCAGTACTTC. Residues: CASSRAGLASYEQYF.

V and J are TRBV7-8 and TRBJ2-3; D is possibly TRBD2 (5 bases). This CDR3 has 19 amino acids. CDR1 SGHVS and CDR2 FQNEAQ come from the germline V gene. V was clipped by 5 bases and J by 3 bases, with 27 bases between them. In DNA, the CDR3 is TGTGCCAGCAGCCCAGCTTTTTGGTCTCACGAGGACTTTACAGATACGCAGTATTTT. Encoded protein: CASSPAFWSHEDFTDTQYF.

The chain carries TRBV13 and TRBJ2-1, with 10 nucleotides matching TRBD2. The germline V gene encodes CDR1 PRHDT and CDR2 FYEKMQ (reference sequence). Trimming removed 4 bases from V and 5 bases from J; junction bases left unmatched: 14. This CDR3 spans 18 amino acids. CDR3: CASSYPSVAGGQDNEQFF. The DNA for the CDR3 is TGTGCCAGCAGCTACCCCTCGGTAGCGGGAGGACAGGACAATGAGCAGTTCTTC. Based on the CDR3 plus reference TRBV13 and TRBJ2-1, the full variable domain is AAGVIQSPRHLIKEKRETATLKCYPIPRHDTVYWYQQGPGQDPQFLISFYEKMQSDKGSIPDRFSAQQFSDYHSELNMSSLELGDSALYFCASSYPSVAGGQDNEQFFGPGTRLTVL.